This T cell receptor beta chain appears in the sequencing data of a study of blood T cell repertoires in COVID-19. The protocol was immunoSEQ multiplex PCR, while the TCRdb copy is restricted to in-frame clones and leaves out a portion. The sample gives some 250,000 clones, over 75% of which show up once; 1.5% to 2% is in the top ten. The CDR3 is 19 residues long. Germline-derived CDR1 and CDR2 are MDHEN and SYDVKM. The trim removed 7 bases at V and 0 bases at J, leaving 14 bases unmatched. The sample consisted of PBMCs or T cells enriched from blood (not recorded which). The gene calls are TRBV28 and TRBJ2-2, with 10 positions matching TRBD2. This TCR was recovered from a woman in her forties or fifties who had recovered from COVID-19. CDR3 amino acids: CASTSYRTSGPTNTGELFF. DNA of the CDR3: TGTGCCAGCACCTCATACAGGACTAGCGGTCCTACGAACACCGGGGAGCTGTTTTTT.